Only a few counts were recorded for the clone carrying this T cell receptor (beta chain). The V gene's germline CDR1 is KGHSH and CDR2 LQKENI. The CDR3 runs to 15 residues. The ends were cut back, 2 bases at V and 7 bases at J, with 15 bases in the middle. These data come from a study of shared T cell receptors in the human thymus. TCRdb's table, derived via immunoSEQ multiplex PCR, lists solely in-frame clones and lacks some. The table lists 700,000 or so clones, 80% to 90% of them singletons. These data were likewise used in another study, on human thymus T cells.

The sample was thymocytes. This chain connects TRBV18 to TRBJ1-5, with D perhaps TRBD1 (5 bases). This receptor was identified in a girl under three years old with a congenital heart defect. The chain's CDR3 is CASSPKAGGDQPQHF. The CDR3 region has the DNA TGTGCCAGCTCACCAAAGGCCGGGGGGGACCAGCCCCAGCATTTT.